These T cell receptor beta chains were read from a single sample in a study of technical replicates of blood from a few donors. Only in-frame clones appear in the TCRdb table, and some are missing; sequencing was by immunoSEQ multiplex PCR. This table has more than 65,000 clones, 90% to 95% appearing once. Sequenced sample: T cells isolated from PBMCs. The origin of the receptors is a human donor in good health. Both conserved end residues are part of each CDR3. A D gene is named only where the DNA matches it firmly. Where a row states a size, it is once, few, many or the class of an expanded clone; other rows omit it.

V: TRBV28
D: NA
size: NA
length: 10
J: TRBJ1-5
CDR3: CASHTWPQHF
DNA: TGTGCCAGCCATACATGGCCCCAGCATTTT

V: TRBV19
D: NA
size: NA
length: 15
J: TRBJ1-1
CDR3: CASSIGRVAGPEAFF
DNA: TGTGCCAGTAGTATAGGAAGGGTAGCGGGCCCTGAAGCTTTCTTT

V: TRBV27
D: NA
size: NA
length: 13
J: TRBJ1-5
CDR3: CASSLTVNQPQHF
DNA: TGTGCCAGCAGTTTAACGGTCAATCAGCCCCAGCATTTT

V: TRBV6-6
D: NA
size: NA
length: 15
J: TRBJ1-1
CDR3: CASSYSTGGGPEAFF
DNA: TGTGCCAGCAGTTACTCGACGGGGGGTGGCCCTGAAGCTTTCTTT

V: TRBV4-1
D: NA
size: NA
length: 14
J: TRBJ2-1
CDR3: CASSQVIGADEQFF
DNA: TGCGCCAGCAGCCAAGTAATTGGGGCGGATGAGCAGTTCTTC

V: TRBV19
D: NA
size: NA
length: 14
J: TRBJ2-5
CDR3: CASSTGDSRETQYF
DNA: TGTGCCAGTAGTACAGGGGATAGCCGAGAGACCCAGTACTTC

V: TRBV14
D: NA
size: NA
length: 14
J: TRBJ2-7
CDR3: CASSQPGRSKEQYF
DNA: TGTGCCAGCAGCCAACCAGGTCGTTCGAAGGAGCAGTACTTC

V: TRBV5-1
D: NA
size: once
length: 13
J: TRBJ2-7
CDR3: CASSQYSGDEQYF
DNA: TGCGCCAGCAGCCAGTACTCCGGGGACGAGCAGTACTTC

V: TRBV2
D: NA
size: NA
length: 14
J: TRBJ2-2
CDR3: CASNQGRGTGELFF
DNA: TGTGCCAGCAATCAGGGAAGGGGGACCGGGGAGCTGTTTTTT

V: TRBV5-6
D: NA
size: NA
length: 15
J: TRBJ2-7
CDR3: CASSRAGAQVYEQYF
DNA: TGTGCCAGCAGCCGAGCAGGGGCGCAAGTCTACGAGCAGTACTTC

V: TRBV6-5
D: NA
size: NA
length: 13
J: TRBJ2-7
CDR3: CASSYPGRNEQYF
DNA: TGTGCCAGCAGTTACCCCGGCAGGAACGAGCAGTACTTC

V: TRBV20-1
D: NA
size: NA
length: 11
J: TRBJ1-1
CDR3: CSARSPTEAFF
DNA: TGCAGTGCTAGAAGTCCAACAGAAGCTTTCTTT

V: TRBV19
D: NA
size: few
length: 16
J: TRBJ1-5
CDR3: CASSIERGRGDQPQHF
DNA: TGTGCCAGTAGTATAGAAAGGGGCCGGGGGGATCAGCCCCAGCATTTT

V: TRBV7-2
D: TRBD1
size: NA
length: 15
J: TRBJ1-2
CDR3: CASSPALDRIGGYTF
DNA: TGTGCCAGCAGCCCCGCTTTGGACAGGATCGGAGGCTACACCTTC

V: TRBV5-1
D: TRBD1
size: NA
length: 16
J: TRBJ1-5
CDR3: CASSLDGRGSNQPQHF
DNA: TGCGCCAGCAGCTTGGATGGCAGGGGGTCGAATCAGCCCCAGCATTTT

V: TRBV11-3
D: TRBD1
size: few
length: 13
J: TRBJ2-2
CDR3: CASTGQGYGELFF
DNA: TGTGCCAGCACTGGACAGGGGTACGGGGAGCTGTTTTTT

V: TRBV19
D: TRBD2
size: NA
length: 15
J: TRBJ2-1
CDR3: CASNQLAEGYNEQFF
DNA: TGTGCCAGTAATCAACTAGCGGAGGGCTACAATGAGCAGTTCTTC

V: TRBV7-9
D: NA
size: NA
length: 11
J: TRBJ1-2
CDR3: CASSLLEGYTF
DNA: TGTGCCAGCAGCTTATTAGAGGGCTACACCTTC

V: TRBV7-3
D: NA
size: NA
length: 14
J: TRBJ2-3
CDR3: CASSTSRLTDTQYF
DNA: TGTGCCAGCAGTACTAGCAGGCTCACAGATACGCAGTATTTT

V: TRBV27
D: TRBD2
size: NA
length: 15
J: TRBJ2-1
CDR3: CASSWLAGVINEQFF
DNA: TGTGCCAGCAGTTGGCTAGCGGGGGTAATTAATGAGCAGTTCTTC

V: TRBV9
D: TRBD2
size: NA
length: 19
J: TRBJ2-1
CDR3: CASSVTLQASGITYNEQFF
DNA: TGTGCCAGCAGCGTTACCCTCCAGGCTAGCGGGATTACCTACAATGAGCAGTTCTTC

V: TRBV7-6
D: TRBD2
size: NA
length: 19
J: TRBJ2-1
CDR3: CASSLGTSGRRVSYNEQFF
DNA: TGTGCCAGCAGCTTAGGGACTAGCGGGAGAAGAGTTTCCTACAATGAGCAGTTCTTC

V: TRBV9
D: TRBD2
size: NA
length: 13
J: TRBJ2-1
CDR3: CASSPPGTSKRIF
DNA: TGTGCCAGCAGCCCCCCCGGGACTAGTAAAAGGATCTTC

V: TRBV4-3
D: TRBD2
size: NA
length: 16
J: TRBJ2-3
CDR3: CASSHSGAGAGDTQYF
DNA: TGCGCCAGCAGCCATTCAGGAGCGGGAGCTGGAGATACGCAGTATTTT

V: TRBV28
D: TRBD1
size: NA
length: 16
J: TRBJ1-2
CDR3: CASSFGQGALRSGYTF
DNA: TGTGCCAGCAGTTTCGGGCAGGGGGCGTTAAGGTCCGGCTACACCTTC

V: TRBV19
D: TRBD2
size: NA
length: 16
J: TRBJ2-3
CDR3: CASSILAAVETDTQYF
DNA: TGTGCCAGTAGTATCCTAGCGGCGGTTGAGACAGATACGCAGTATTTT

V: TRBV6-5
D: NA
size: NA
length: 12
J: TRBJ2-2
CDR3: CASSSQGWELFF
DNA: TGTGCCAGCAGTTCACAGGGTTGGGAGCTGTTTTTT

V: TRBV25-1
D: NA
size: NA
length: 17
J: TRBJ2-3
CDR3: CASSEFSTGVLPDTQYF
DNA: TGTGCCAGCAGTGAATTTTCTACAGGAGTTTTACCAGATACGCAGTATTTT

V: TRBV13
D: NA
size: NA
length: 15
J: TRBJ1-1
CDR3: CASSLEGGLGTEAFF
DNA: TGTGCCAGCAGCTTAGAGGGGGGGCTGGGCACTGAAGCTTTCTTT

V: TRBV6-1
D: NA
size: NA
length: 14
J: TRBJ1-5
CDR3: CASSGGGWREPQHF
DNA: TGTGCCAGCAGTGGGGGGGGGTGGAGGGAGCCCCAGCATTTT

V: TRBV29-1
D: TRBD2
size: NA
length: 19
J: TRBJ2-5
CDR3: CSVDGQVVDIAGGWETQYF
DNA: TGCAGCGTTGACGGGCAGGTTGTTGACATAGCGGGGGGCTGGGAGACCCAGTACTTC

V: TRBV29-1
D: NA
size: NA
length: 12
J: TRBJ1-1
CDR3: CSVGRGDTEAFF
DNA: TGCAGCGTGGGGCGGGGAGACACTGAAGCTTTCTTT

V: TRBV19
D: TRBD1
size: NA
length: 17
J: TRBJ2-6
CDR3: CASIQTGKRSGANVLTF
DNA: TGTGCCAGTATCCAGACAGGGAAAAGGTCCGGGGCCAACGTCCTGACTTTC

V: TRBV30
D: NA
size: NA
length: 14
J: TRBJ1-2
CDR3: CAWSPPQYLYGYTF
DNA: TGTGCCTGGAGTCCCCCCCAGTACCTGTATGGCTACACCTTC

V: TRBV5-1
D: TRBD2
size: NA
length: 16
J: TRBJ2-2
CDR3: CASSLSSGTNTGELFF
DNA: TGCGCCAGCAGCTTGTCTAGCGGGACGAACACCGGGGAGCTGTTTTTT

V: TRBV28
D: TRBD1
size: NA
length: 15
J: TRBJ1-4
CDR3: CASSPTGQGFEKLFF
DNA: TGTGCCAGCAGTCCTACGGGACAGGGGTTTGAAAAACTGTTTTTT

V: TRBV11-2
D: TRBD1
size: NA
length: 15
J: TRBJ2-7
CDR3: CASSYTGTGTYEQYF
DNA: TGTGCCAGCAGCTATACCGGGACAGGTACCTACGAGCAGTACTTC

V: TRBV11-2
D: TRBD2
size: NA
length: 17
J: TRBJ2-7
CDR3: CASSLDPGLAGSYEQYF
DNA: TGTGCCAGCAGCTTAGACCCCGGACTAGCGGGATCCTACGAGCAGTACTTC

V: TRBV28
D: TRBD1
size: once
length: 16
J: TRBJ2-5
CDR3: CASSPVDRGKGETQYF
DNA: TGTGCCAGCAGTCCCGTGGACAGGGGGAAGGGGGAGACCCAGTACTTC

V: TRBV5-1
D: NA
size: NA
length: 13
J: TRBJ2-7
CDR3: CASSFEGDNEQYF
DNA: TGCGCCAGCAGCTTCGAGGGGGACAACGAGCAGTACTTC

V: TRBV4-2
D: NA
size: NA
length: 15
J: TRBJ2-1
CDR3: CASSQSLADYNEQFF
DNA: TGTGCCAGCAGCCAATCATTAGCGGACTACAATGAGCAGTTCTTC

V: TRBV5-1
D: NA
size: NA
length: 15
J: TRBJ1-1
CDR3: CASSLVREGNTEAFF
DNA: TGCGCCAGCAGCTTGGTCAGGGAAGGGAACACTGAAGCTTTCTTT

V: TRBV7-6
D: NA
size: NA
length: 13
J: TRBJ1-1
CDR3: CASSPLDSTEAFF
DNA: TGTGCCAGCAGCCCCTTGGACAGCACTGAAGCTTTCTTT

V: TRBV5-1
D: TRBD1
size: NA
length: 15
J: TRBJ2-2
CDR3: CASSLGQGGTGELFF
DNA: TGCGCCAGCAGCCTAGGACAGGGCGGGACCGGGGAGCTGTTTTTT

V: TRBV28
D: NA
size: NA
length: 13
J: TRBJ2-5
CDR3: CASSFGDQETQYF
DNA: TGTGCCAGCAGTTTTGGTGATCAGGAGACCCAGTACTTC

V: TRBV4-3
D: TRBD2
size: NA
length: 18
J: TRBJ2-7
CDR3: CASSQDGPREDRAYEQYF
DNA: TGCGCCAGCAGCCAAGATGGACCGCGGGAGGATAGGGCCTACGAGCAGTACTTC

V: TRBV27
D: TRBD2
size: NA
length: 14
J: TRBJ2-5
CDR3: CASSLYGGKETQYF
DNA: TGTGCCAGCAGTTTATACGGGGGGAAAGAGACCCAGTACTTC

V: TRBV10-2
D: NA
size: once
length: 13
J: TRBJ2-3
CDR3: CASRGLLRDTQYF
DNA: TGCGCCAGCAGGGGACTTTTAAGGGATACGCAGTATTTT

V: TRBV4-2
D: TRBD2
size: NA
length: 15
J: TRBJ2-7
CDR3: CASSQGLAGSYEQYF
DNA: TGTGCCAGCAGCCAGGGACTAGCGGGCTCCTACGAGCAGTACTTC

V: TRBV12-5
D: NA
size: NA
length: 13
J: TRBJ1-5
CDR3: CASAETGGQPQHF
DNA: TGTGCTAGCGCCGAAACGGGGGGTCAGCCCCAGCATTTT

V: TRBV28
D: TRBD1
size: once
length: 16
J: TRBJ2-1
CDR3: CASSFSGQGKGNEQFF
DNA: TGTGCCAGCAGTTTCTCGGGACAGGGTAAGGGCAATGAGCAGTTCTTC

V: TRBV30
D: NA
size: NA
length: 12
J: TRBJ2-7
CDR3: CAWTQGTHEQYF
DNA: TGTGCCTGGACCCAGGGTACGCACGAGCAGTACTTC

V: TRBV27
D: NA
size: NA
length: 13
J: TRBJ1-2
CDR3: CASSLSSLFGYTF
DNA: TGTGCCAGCAGTTTATCCTCCCTCTTTGGCTACACCTTC

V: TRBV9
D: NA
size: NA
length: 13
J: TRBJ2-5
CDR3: CASSVEGGATQYF
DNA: TGTGCCAGCAGCGTAGAAGGTGGGGCTACCCAGTACTTC

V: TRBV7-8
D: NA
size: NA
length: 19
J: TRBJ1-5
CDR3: CASSLSSIPGFYSNQPQHF
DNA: TGTGCCAGCAGCTTAAGTTCGATTCCAGGGTTCTATAGCAATCAGCCCCAGCATTTT

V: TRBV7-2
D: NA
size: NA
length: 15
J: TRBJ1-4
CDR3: CASRTPGTRNEKLFF
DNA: TGTGCCAGCAGGACCCCCGGGACAAGGAATGAAAAACTGTTTTTT

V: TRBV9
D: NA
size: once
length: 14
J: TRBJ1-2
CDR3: CASNKEDSAYGYTF
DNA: TGTGCCAGCAATAAGGAGGACAGCGCCTATGGCTACACCTTC

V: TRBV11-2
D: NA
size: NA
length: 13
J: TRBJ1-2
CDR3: CASSPMVSDGYTF
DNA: TGTGCCAGCAGCCCAATGGTTTCGGATGGCTACACCTTC